This record concerns one T cell receptor (beta chain) sequence. No cognate antigen has been identified for it. No much larger clone is present one base from it, and per-base qualities are unavailable. The cohort was made up of about 670 healthy bone marrow donors. At the time of sampling, every cohort member was nominally healthy, though immune exposures that went unrecorded were likely present. The donor tested CMV seronegative, placing the donor among the 352 seronegative members of the cohort. Each donor provided a peripheral blood sample, and peripheral blood mononuclear cells were used for TCR beta sequencing. The Qiagen DNeasy Blood Extraction Kit was used to extract genomic DNA from the blood cell samples. From the cysteine up to the phenylalanine, the CDR3 has a length of 17 residues. The retained sequence is limited to the CDR3, 51 bases, with the frame set at the first base. V has 3 bases trimmed and J has 1 base trimmed; junction bases matching no gene number 9. Per the germline V gene, SGDLS is the CDR1 and YYNGEE is the CDR2.

Preparation of the library involved the immunoSEQ multiplex PCR assay. A mixture of 60 forward primers for TCR Vbeta segments and 13 reverse primers for TCR Jbeta segments was used in the multiplex PCR. The CDR3 region of rearranged TCR beta genes was amplified from genomic DNA by a multiplex PCR assay. The amplified TCR beta libraries were sequenced on the Illumina HiSeq System as 87-base-pair reads. As for the authors' bioinformatics: A later analysis counted approximately 76 million unique TCR beta chains across the 670 or so repertoires, and around 9.9 million of these chains were shared by at least two donors. Raw reads were error-corrected and collapsed into unique sequences by a nearest-neighbor algorithm in which closely related sequences were merged to remove PCR and sequencing errors. CDR3 sequences were aligned to IMGT reference sequences to assign V, D and J gene segments. Each retained sequence needed at least a six-nucleotide match to both a V gene segment and a J gene segment. Rearrangements were classified as productive when the CDR3 lacked stop codons and remained in frame with V and J, and all other rearrangements were classified as non-productive. CDR3 was defined according to IMGT convention as the region running from the second conserved V-encoded cysteine to the conserved J-encoded phenylalanine. The earlier analysis of about 610 of the donors excluded any sequence lacking an unambiguous match to a single V gene segment. An earlier analysis of 500 to 700 of the donors classified V segments as functional when productive rearrangements were above 56.7% and as segregating when the standard deviation between donors was above 5%. A statistical classification framework was developed to diagnose cytomegalovirus status using the catalog of TCR beta chain sequences. A later analysis assigned V and J genes by comparing TCR nucleotide sequences with IMGT/GENE-DB human TR gene sequences. A later analysis assigned CDR3 sequences and most-parsimonious VDJ recombination scenarios with the TCRdist pipeline. In a later analysis, every TCR beta chain was defined by the combination of its CDR3 amino acid sequence and its V-gene family, and reads without a unique V-gene family were dropped. As a way to deal with suspected cross-contamination and a sequencing artifact, a later analysis dropped more than 500 nucleotide sequences that were highly shared and had low generation probability. In a later analysis, a clonal expansion index was calculated for each public chain from normalized within-repertoire ranks of inferred template counts. Generation probabilities in a later analysis came from a VDJ recombination model fitted to out-of-frame rearrangements, and those results were checked against IGoR. In a later analysis, TCR-TCR, TCR-HLA and TCR-CMV co-occurrence was scored with hypergeometric tests, and a repertoire-size bias correction was applied to TCR pairs. A later analysis estimated false discovery rates by permuting HLA or CMV assignments 20 times. In a later analysis, co-occurring TCRs were grouped with DBSCAN, and TCRdist sequence similarity was added when clustering was performed within HLA-allele-positive subsets. Repertoires with fewer than 30,000 or more than 120,000 public chains were left out of co-occurrence clustering, as were a handful of repertoires with anomalous nucleotide sharing. Held by TCRdb, this immuneACCESS table contains in-frame sequences only and omits some clones. Under half of the omission traces to an unresolved V gene where checked; the cause of the rest is unknown. That table supplies the V and J calls and clone size; D and trimming were determined from the DNA. The sample has around 150,000 clones on record, 86% of them singletons. Approximately 2% of the sample lies in the top ten.

These data come from a study of cytomegalovirus exposure and HLA in healthy donors (dated by TCRdb to about 2017). For context, the study as a whole: According to an earlier analysis of a few hundred of the donors, 150 million to 200 million T cells yielded roughly 110 million unique TCR beta sequences and around 300 Gb of sequence data. Every discovery cohort repertoire had been produced on one sequencing platform. HLA typing covered class I and class II loci at four-digit resolution. Among the roughly 370 genotyped donors, under 90% belonged to the genetic ancestry cluster associated with self-reported Caucasian donors. To decide whether each TCR beta V gene segment behaved as functional or pseudogenic, an earlier analysis of several hundred of the donors relied on high-throughput TCR beta sequencing. Roughly 5 DR-DQ haplotypes were handled as single units for association and clustering, since linkage in the cohort was strong. The aim of the study was to test whether cataloging public T cell receptors could identify signatures of past pathogen exposure. In a later analysis, previously published TCR beta repertoires from 600 to 850 donors were re-analyzed and high-resolution HLA genotyping was added so that TCR occurrence patterns could be studied. Donor age, sex, ethnicity and CMV serostatus were compiled alongside the repertoire data. To predict cytomegalovirus infection status, the study combined high-throughput TCR immunosequencing, statistical association of individual TCRs with disease status, and machine learning. Besides the first cohort of 500 to 700 subjects, a separate validation cohort made up of roughly 120 different subjects was used. Across approximately 400 genotyped donors of the cohort, an average of roughly 200,000 unique TCR beta nucleotide sequences per donor were sequenced, and approximately 19% of those sequences were non-productive. Rather than drawing on any new phenotypic data, the later analysis identified candidate immune exposures from TCR beta sequences and the way those sequences occurred across donors. Typing coverage differed by locus: A, B, C, DRB1 and DQB1 were typed in about 620-630 donors, DQA1 in 500 to 550, DPA1 in some 600, and DPB1 in roughly 450. An early release covering roughly 600 HLA-typed donors comprised approximately 300 gigabases of sequencing data and some 79 million unique TCR sequences. The study used immunosequencing to profile the T cell repertoires of more than 650 subjects and linked those repertoires to cytomegalovirus serostatus. Genome-wide SNP genotypes for about 55% of the roughly 670 donors were used in a later genetic analysis, which treated that subset as a discovery cohort.

What the research found in general, with its limitations: A later analysis found that most CMV-associated TCR beta chains appeared HLA-restricted, with HLA associations seemingly driven largely by CMV exposure. Because HLA typing was missing for some donors at each locus, association tests included only the typed subset. A later genetic analysis associated a missense DCLRE1C variant with V-gene and J-gene trimming of TCR beta chains, and an independent cohort replicated the association. In vitro tests confirmed that a few of the cytomegalovirus-associated TCR beta chains recognize cytomegalovirus antigens. In a later analysis, TCR association rates were found to vary across HLA loci, with the most associated TCRs seen for DRB1 alleles and the fewest for HLA-C alleles. In a later genetic analysis, fewer N-insertions in productive TCRs were reported among donors in an Asian-associated ancestry cluster than the roughly 700-donor mean. The classifier was reported to diagnose cytomegalovirus status with high specificity and sensitivity in both the original and validation cohorts. According to the authors, the approach could potentially be generalized to other disease states and immunological phenotypes. The only immune exposure information available for the cohort was CMV serostatus. A further reported finding was that TCR beta sequences accurately predicted the HLA-A and HLA-B alleles for most subjects in the first cohort. In a later analysis, several top co-occurrence clusters were reported to appear linked to parvovirus B19, influenza, CMV and Epstein-Barr virus. Roughly uniform sequencing depth across donors was assumed in presence/absence analyses, although this assumption may not hold. Linkage disequilibrium might explain the correlated functional status among segregating V segments, but an unknown experimental factor could not be ruled out. A cluster of highly shared sequence variants was judged likely to represent a technical artifact of the sequencing pipeline. While some public TCRs were present in many individuals, most TCR sequences turned up only very rarely across donors. A later analysis associated 15,000 to 20,000 TCR beta sequences with specific HLA alleles at a false discovery rate of 0.05. Some IMGT-functional V segments, including TRBV6-2 and TRBV6-3, could not be told apart with the 87-base-pair reads, so those segments were excluded. When HLA alleles, especially DR and DQ, strongly co-occurred, TCR associations were difficult to assign to individual alleles. Because counts were too low, 15 or so rarely observed V segments, including chromosome 9 orphons, were excluded from the earlier analysis of around 590 of the donors. In an earlier analysis of 587 of the donors, most TCR beta V segments appeared in productive rearrangements about 87% or about 30% of the time, broadly matching IMGT annotations. In the study, about 150 TCR beta chains were listed as associated with cytomegalovirus. Only TCR beta chains were sequenced in this cohort, and the absence of alpha or paired-chain data limited detectable features. In a later analysis, HLA-associated TCR beta chains showed more clonal expansion and lower generation probabilities than non-associated chains that were equally common.

The sequenced sample consisted of PBMCs. The chain uses TRBV9 and TRBJ2-1, with TRBD2 matching 8 junction bases. The clonotype was recovered from a woman aged 18 to 35 in good health and CMV-seronegative. The DNA sequence is given as TGTGCCAGCAGCGCCGGACCAACTAGCGGATCCTACAATGAGCAGTTCTTC. It translates to CASSAGPTSGSYNEQFF.